Listed below are T cell receptor beta chains from one sample, sequenced in a study of blood T cell repertoires in COVID-19. Sequencing was performed with immunoSEQ multiplex PCR; in TCRdb, only in-frame clones are kept and a portion is missing. Seen here are approximately 150,000 clones, about four fifths observed once, and the top ten hold about 7.8%. Sequencing input: peripheral blood. Receptors originate from a woman aged 55 to 70 with COVID-19, enrolled during active disease. Both conserved end residues are part of each CDR3. Clone size appears in some rows only: once, few, many, or a class for an expanded clone.

clone_size	j_call	cdr3_length	v_call	cdr3_aa
NA	TRBJ1-1	11	TRBV3-1/TRBV3-2	CASSGEGEAFF
NA	TRBJ2-1	14	TRBV10-3	CAIRPDSAGDEQFF
NA	TRBJ2-1	13	TRBV3-1/TRBV3-2	CASSLGLAGGQFF
once	TRBJ1-6	17	TRBV5-4	CASSFWGQDSYNSPLHF
NA	TRBJ2-7	16	TRBV4-1	CASSQESARSSYEQYF
few	TRBJ2-3	15	TRBV6-5	CASSPREGWTDTQYF
NA	TRBJ1-6	15	TRBV9	CASSAGTAYNSPLHF
NA	TRBJ1-4	16	TRBV18	CASSPELRGGNEKLFF
NA	TRBJ2-3	13	TRBV9	CASSVDYTDTQYF
NA	TRBJ1-5	14	TRBV10-3	CAISEGHPNQPQHF
NA	TRBJ1-2	15	TRBV28	CASRRQGSNVNGYTF
NA	TRBJ2-3	17	TRBV4-1	CASSQDPGGAVSDTQYF
NA	TRBJ2-3	15	TRBV25-1	CASSPPGTGTDTQYF
few	TRBJ2-2	15	TRBV7-9	CASSLDQGNTGELFF
NA	TRBJ2-3	15	TRBV10-2	CASKYGATRADTQYF
NA	TRBJ2-2	19	TRBV11-2	CASSLGGLAGGPSTGELFF
NA	TRBJ2-5	14	TRBV21-1	CASSKGSGVETQYF
NA	TRBJ2-5	13	TRBV24-1	CATSRDRDGSQYF
NA	TRBJ1-3	15	TRBV4-1	CASSQRTGAGNTIYF
NA	TRBJ2-1	19	TRBV10-3	CAISDELAGGTSSYNEQFF
NA	TRBJ1-5	13	TRBV20-1	CSASSQRYQPQHF
medium-sized	TRBJ1-2	12	TRBV7-9	CASSLEQGSYTF
NA	TRBJ2-1	15	TRBV28	CAARPDRGGLGEQFF
NA	TRBJ1-3	14	TRBV10-3	CAISVYSAGNTIYF
NA	TRBJ2-1	12	TRBV28	CASSPSGRWQFF
NA	TRBJ1-4	15	TRBV7-2	CASSLVTGPDEKLFF
NA	TRBJ1-2	17	TRBV7-2	CASSLAPGTETPSGYTF
NA	TRBJ2-3	13	TRBV7-8	CASSQGARGTQYF
NA	TRBJ2-7	13	TRBV2	CASTQGFGYEQYF
NA	TRBJ2-2	16	TRBV5-4	CASSSEPSGNTGELFF
NA	TRBJ2-3	15	TRBV9	CASSVVASGTDTQYF
NA	TRBJ1-2	15	TRBV29-1	CSVKTPGEGHYGYTF
few	TRBJ2-7	18	TRBV24-1	CATSDFTASDRETHEQYF
once	TRBJ2-1	13	TRBV7-2	CASSQQREHEQFF
NA	TRBJ2-1	15	TRBV2	CASGGRDRGINEQFF
NA	TRBJ2-7	15	TRBV5-6	CASSPGPGLGDEQYF
NA	TRBJ2-7	15	TRBV29-1	CSVELASGRVYEQYF
NA	TRBJ2-7	14	TRBV21-1	CASSSATGAYEQYF
NA	TRBJ2-1	16	TRBV24-1	CATSDLGRGGLDEQFF
NA	TRBJ2-1	15	TRBV19	CASSIVQGNNNEQFF
NA	TRBJ1-4	13	TRBV12-3/TRBV12-4	CASSPTGREKLFF
NA	TRBJ1-1	11	TRBV7-9	CASSFEREAFF
NA	TRBJ2-1	16	TRBV24-1	CATSSRGGGSYNEQFF
NA	TRBJ2-7	15	TRBV7-7	CASSLAQGGVYEQYF
NA	TRBJ2-7	16	TRBV3-1/TRBV3-2	CASSQGASGGTYEQYF